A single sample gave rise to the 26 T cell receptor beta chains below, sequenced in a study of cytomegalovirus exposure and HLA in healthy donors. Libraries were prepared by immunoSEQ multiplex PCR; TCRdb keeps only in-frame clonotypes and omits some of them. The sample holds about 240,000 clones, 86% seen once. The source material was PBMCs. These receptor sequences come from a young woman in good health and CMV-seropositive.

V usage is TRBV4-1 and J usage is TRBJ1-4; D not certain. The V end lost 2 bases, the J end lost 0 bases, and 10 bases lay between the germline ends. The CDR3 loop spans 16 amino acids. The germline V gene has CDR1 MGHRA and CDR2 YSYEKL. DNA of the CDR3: TGCGCCAGCAGCCAATTCGCAAGAGCAACTAATGAAAAACTGTTTTTT. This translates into CASSQFARATNEKLFF.

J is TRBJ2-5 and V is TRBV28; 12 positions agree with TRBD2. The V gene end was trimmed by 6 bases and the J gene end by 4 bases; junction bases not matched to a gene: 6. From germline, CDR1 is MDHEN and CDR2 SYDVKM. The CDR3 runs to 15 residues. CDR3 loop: CASRRTSGRSETQYF. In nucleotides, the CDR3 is TGTGCCAGCAGGAGAACTAGCGGGAGGTCAGAGACCCAGTACTTC.

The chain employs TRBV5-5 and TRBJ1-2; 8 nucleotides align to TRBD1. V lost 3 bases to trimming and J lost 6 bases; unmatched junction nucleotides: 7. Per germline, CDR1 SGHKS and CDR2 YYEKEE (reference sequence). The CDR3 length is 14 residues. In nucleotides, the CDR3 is TGTGCCAGCAGCTCGACAGGGGACGGGGATGGCTACACCTTC. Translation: CASSSTGDGDGYTF.

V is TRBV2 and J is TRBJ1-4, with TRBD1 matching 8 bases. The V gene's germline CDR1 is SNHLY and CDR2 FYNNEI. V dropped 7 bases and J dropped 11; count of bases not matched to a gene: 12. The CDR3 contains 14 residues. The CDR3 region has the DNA TGTGCCAGCAAGGAAGGACAGGGAATCGGTAAACTGTTTTTT. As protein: CASKEGQGIGKLFF. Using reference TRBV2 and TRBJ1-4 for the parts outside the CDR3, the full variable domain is EPEVTQTPSHQVTQMGQEVILRCVPISNHLYFYWYRQILGQKVEFLVSFYNNEISEKSEIFDDQFSVERPDGSNFTLKIRSTKLEDSAMYFCASKEGQGIGKLFFGSGTQLSVL.

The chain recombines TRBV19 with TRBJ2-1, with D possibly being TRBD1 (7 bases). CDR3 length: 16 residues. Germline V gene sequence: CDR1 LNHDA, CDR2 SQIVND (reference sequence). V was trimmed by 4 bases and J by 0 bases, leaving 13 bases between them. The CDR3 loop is CASSTSGGISYNEQFF. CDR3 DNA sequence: TGTGCCAGTAGTACCTCAGGGGGGATCTCCTACAATGAGCAGTTCTTC.

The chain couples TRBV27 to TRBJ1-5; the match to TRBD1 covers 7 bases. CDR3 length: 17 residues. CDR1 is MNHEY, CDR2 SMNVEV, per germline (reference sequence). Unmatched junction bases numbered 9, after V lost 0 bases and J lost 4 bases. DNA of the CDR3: TGTGCCAGCAGTTTATCATTCGGGACAGCCTCAAATCAGCCCCAGCATTTT. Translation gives CASSLSFGTASNQPQHF.

This chain's CDR3 is CASSLRGRPIYEQYF. The CDR3 nucleotides are TGTGCCAGCAGCTTACGCGGGAGGCCCATCTACGAGCAGTACTTC. V and J are TRBV11-3 and TRBJ2-7; TRBD2 aligns across 8 bases. The V gene end was trimmed by 2 bases and the J gene end by 3 bases; junction bases not matched to a gene: 6. CDR3 length equals 15 residues. Germline CDR1 reads SGHNT; CDR2 reads YENEEA.

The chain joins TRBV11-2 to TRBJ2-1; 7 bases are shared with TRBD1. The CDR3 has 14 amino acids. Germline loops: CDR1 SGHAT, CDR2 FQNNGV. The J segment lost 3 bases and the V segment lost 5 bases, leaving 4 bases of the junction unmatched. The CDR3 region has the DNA TGTGCCAGCAGCAAAGGACAGGTCTACAATGAGCAGTTCTTC. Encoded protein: CASSKGQVYNEQFF. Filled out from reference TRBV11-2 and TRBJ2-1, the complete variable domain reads EAGVAQSPRYKIIEKRQSVAFWCNPISGHATLYWYQQILGQGPKLLIQFQNNGVVDDSQLPKDRFSAERLKGVDSTLKIQPAKLEDSAVYLCASSKGQVYNEQFFGPGTRLTVL.

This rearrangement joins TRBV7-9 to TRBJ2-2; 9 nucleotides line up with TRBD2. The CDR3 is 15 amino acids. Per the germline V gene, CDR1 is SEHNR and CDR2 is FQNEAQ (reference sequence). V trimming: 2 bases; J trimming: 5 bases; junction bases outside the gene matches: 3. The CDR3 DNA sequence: TGTGCCAGCAGCTTAATGCGGGAGGGGACCGGGGAGCTGTTTTTT. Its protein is CASSLMREGTGELFF.

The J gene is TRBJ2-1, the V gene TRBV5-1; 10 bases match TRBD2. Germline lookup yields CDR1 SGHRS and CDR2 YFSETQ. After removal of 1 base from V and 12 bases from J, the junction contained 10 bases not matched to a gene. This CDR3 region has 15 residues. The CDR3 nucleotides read TGCGCCAGCAGCTTGACTAGCGGGATGAAAAGTGTGCAGTTCTTC. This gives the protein CASSLTSGMKSVQFF.

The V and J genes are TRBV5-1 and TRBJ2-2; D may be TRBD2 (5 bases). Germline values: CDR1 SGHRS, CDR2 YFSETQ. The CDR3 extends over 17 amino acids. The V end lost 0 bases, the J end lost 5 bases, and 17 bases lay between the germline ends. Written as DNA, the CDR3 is TGCGCCAGCAGCTTGGTAGGAGGAGGTCCTTATACCGGGGAGCTGTTTTTT. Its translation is CASSLVGGGPYTGELFF.

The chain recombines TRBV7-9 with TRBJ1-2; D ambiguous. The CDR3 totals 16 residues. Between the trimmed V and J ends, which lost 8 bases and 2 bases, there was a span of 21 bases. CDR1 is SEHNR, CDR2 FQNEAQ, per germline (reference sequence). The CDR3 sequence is CASAALLETANYGYTF. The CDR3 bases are TGTGCCAGCGCCGCCCTACTAGAGACGGCGAACTATGGCTACACCTTC.

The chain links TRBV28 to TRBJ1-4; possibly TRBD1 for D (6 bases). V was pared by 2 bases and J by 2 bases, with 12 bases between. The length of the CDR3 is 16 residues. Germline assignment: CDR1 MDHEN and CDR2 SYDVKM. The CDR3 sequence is CASSLGQGMTNEKLFF. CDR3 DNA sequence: TGTGCCAGCAGTTTAGGTCAGGGGATGACTAATGAAAAACTGTTTTTT. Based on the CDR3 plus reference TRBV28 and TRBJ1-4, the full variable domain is DVKVTQSSRYLVKRTGEKVFLECVQDMDHENMFWYRQDPGLGLRLIYFSYDVKMKEKGDIPEGYSVSREKKERFSLILESASTNQTSMYLCASSLGQGMTNEKLFFGSGTQLSVL.

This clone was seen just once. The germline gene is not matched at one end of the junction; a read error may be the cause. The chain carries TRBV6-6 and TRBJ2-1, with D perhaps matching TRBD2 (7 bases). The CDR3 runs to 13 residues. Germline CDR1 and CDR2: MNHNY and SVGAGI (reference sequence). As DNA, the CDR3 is TGTGCCAGCAGTTACTCGGGCGGGACAAGCGGGATCTTC. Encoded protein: CASSYSGGTSGIF.

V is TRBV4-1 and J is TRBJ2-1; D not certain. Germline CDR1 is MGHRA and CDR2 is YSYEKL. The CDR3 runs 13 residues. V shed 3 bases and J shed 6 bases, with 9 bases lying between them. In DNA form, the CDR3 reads TGCGCCAGCAGCCATCTGGCAGGCAATGAGCAGTTCTTC. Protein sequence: CASSHLAGNEQFF.

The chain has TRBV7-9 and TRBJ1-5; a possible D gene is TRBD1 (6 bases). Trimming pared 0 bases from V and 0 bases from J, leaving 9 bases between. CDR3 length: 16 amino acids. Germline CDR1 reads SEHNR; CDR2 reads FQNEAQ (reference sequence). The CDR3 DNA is TGTGCCAGCAGCTTAGCGGGGGCCTATAGCAATCAGCCCCAGCATTTT. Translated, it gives CASSLAGAYSNQPQHF. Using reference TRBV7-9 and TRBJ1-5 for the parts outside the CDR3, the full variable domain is DTGVSQNPRHKITKRGQNVTFRCDPISEHNRLYWYRQTLGQGPEFLTYFQNEAQLEKSRLLSDRFSAERPKGSFSTLEIQRTEQGDSAMYLCASSLAGAYSNQPQHFGDGTRLSIL.

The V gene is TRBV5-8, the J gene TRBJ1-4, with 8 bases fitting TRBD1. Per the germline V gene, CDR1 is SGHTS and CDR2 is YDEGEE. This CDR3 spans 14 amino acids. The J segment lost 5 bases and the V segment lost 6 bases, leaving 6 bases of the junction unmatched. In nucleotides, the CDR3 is TGTGCCAGCATAGGACAGGGACGGAATGAAAAACTGTTTTTT. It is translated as CASIGQGRNEKLFF. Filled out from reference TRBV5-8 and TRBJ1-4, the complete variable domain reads EAGVTQSPTHLIKTRGQQATLRCSPISGHTSVYWYQQALGLGLQFLLWYDEGEERNRGNFPPRFSGRQFPNYSSELNVNALELEDSALYLCASIGQGRNEKLFFGSGTQLSVL.

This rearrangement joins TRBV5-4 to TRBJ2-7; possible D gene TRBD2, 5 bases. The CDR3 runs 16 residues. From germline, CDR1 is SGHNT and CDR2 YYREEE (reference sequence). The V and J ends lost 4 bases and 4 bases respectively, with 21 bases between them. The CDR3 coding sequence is TGTGCCAGCAGCCCGGACTTGGCGGAGACGTTATACGAGCAGTACTTC. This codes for CASSPDLAETLYEQYF.

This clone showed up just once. CDR3 coding DNA: TGTGCCAGTAGTAATGGGGCTCTGGGCTATGGCTACACCTTC. Its protein product is CASSNGALGYGYTF. V and J are TRBV19 and TRBJ1-2, with a possible D match to TRBD1 (5 bases). Looked up from germline, CDR1 is LNHDA and CDR2 is SQIVND (reference sequence). The CDR3 covers 14 residues. The V end was cut by 4 bases, the J end by 4 bases, with 13 bases between.

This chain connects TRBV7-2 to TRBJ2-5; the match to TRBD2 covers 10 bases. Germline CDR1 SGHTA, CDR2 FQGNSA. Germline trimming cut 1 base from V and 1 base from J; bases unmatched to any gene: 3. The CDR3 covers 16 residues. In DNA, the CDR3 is TGTGCCAGCAGCTTAGGGGCTAGCGGGAGCCAAGAGACCCAGTACTTC. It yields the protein CASSLGASGSQETQYF.

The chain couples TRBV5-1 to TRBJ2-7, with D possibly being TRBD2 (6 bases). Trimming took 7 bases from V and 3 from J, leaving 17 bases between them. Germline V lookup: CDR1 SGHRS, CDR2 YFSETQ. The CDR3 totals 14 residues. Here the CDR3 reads CASGGSGTHYEQYF. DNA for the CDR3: TGCGCCAGCGGGGGTAGCGGCACCCACTACGAGCAGTACTTC.

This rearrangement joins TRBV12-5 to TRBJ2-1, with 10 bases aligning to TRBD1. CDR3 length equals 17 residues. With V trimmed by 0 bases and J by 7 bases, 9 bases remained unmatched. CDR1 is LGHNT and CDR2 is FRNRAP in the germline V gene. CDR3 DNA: TGTGCTAGTGGTTTGGTACTCGGGACAGGGGATCGGAATGAGCAGTTCTTC. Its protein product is CASGLVLGTGDRNEQFF.

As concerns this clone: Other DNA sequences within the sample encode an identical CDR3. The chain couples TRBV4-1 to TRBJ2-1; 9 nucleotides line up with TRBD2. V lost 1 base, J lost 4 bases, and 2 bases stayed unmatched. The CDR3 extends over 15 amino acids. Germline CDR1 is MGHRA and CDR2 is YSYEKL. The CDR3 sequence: CASSQVLAGYNEQFF. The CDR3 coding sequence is TGCGCCAGCAGCCAAGTACTAGCGGGTTACAATGAGCAGTTCTTC.

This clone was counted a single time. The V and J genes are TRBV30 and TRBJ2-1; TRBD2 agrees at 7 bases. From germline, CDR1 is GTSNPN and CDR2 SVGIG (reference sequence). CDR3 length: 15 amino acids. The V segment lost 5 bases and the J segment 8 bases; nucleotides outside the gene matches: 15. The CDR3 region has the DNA TGTGCCTGGGGCAAGGAGGGAGGGCCTTTAGATGAGCAGTTCTTC. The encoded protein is CAWGKEGGPLDEQFF.

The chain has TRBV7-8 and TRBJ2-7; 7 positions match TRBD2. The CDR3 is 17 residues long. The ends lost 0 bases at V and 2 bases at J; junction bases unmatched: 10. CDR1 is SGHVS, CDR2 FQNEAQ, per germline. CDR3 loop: CASSLALGSRETYEQYF. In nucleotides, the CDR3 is TGTGCCAGCAGCTTAGCGCTTGGATCGCGGGAGACCTACGAGCAGTACTTC.

CDR3 DNA: TGTGCCAGCAGCCCCTTCAGAGGGGGCTCCGAGCAGTACTTC. Translating it yields CASSPFRGGSEQYF. This sequence joins TRBV7-6 and TRBJ2-7; 7 positions agree with TRBD1. In germline, CDR1 is SGHVS, CDR2 FNYEAQ. The CDR3 has 14 residues. V lost 5 bases to trimming and J lost 6 bases; unmatched junction nucleotides: 10.